This TCR beta chain is drawn from a study of blood T cells in healthy people across ages. This clonotype has a count of ten or more. The antigen is not known. A second PCR, run for about 7 to 11 cycles, used a sample-barcoded 5' primer plus a J-beta primer mix. MiXCR was run by TCRdb on the 5' RACE reads, yielding one entry per CDR3 protein. The sample carries some 1,500,000 distinct CDR3 sequences, about 42% recorded once. The CDR3 contains 13 residues. V was trimmed by 3 bases and J by 6 bases, leaving 12 bases between them. The germline CDR1 and CDR2 sequences are SGHTA and FQGNSA. Study-wide points: A strong correlation was found between TCR beta diversity and the percentage of naive T cells.

This clonotype was obtained from a woman under 30 in good health. The sequencing sample was made of blood. The gene calls are TRBV7-2 and TRBJ2-7, with D maybe TRBD2 (6 bases). CDR3 amino acids: CASSFRGGLEQYF. The CDR3, as DNA: TGTGCCAGCAGCTTCCGAGGAGGGCTCGAGCAGTACTTC.